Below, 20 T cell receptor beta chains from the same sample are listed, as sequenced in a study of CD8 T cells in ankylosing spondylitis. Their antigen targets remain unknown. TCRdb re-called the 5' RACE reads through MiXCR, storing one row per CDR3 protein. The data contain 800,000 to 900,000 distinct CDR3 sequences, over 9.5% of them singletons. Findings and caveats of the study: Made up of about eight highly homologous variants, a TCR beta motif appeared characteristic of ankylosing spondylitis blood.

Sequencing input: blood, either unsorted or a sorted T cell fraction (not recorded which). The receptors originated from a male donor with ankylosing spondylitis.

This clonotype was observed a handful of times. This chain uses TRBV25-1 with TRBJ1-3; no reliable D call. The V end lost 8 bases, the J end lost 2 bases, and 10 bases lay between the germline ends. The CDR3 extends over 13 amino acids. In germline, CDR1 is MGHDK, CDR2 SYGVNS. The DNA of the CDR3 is TGTGCCAGCGCCAAGGAGGCTGGAAACACCATATATTTT. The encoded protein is CASAKEAGNTIYF.

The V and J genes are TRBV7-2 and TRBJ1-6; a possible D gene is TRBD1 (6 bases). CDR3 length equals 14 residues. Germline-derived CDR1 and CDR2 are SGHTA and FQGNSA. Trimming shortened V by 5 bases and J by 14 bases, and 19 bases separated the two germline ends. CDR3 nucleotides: TGTGCCAGCAGCCCCCGAGGTGGGCCAGGGGCCCTCCACTTT. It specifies CASSPRGGPGALHF.

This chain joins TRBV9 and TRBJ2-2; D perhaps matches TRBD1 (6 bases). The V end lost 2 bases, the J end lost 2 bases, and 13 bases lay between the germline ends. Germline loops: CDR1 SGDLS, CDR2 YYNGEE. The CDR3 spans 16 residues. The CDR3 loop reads CASSVTGTPNTGELFF. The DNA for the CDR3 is TGTGCCAGCAGCGTTACCGGGACACCCAACACCGGGGAGCTGTTTTTT.

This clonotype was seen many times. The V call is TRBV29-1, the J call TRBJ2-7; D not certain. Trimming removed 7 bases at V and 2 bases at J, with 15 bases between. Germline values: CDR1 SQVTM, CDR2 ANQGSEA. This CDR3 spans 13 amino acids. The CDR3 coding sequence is TGCAGCGCCGTGCTCCAGGAAACCTACGAGCAGTACTTC. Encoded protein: CSAVLQETYEQYF.

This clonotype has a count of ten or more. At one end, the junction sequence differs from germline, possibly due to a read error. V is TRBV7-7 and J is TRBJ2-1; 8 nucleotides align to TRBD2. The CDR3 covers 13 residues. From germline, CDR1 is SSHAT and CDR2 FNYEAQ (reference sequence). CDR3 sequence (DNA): TGTGCTAGCAGCTTAGCGGGGACTAATGAGCAGTTCTTC. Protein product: CASSLAGTNEQFF.

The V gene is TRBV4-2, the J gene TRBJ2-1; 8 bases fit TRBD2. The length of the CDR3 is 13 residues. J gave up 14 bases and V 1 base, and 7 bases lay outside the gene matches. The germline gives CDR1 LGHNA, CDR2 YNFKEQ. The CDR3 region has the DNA TGTGCCAGCAGCCAAGGGGCCAGCGGGAGTAAGTTCTTC. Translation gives CASSQGASGSKFF.

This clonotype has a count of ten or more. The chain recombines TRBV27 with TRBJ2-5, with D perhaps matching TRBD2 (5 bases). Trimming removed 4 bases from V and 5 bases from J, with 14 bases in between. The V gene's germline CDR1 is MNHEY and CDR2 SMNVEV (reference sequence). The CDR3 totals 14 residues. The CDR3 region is CASSSPRGSETQYF. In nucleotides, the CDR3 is TGTGCCAGCAGTTCCCCCCGGGGAAGCGAGACCCAGTACTTC.

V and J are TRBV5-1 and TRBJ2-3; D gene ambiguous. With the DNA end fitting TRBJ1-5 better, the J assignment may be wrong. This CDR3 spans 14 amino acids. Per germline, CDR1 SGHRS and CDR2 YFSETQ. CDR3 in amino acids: CASSLGTSLDTQHF. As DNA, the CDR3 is TGCGCCAGCAGCTTGGGGACTAGTTTAGATACGCAGCATTTT.

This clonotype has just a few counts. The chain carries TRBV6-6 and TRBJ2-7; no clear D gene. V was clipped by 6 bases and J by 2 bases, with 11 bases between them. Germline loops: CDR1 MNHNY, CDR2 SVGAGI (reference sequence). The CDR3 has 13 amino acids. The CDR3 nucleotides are TGTGCCAGCAGGCCCCAGGCCACCTACGAGCAGTACTTC. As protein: CASRPQATYEQYF.

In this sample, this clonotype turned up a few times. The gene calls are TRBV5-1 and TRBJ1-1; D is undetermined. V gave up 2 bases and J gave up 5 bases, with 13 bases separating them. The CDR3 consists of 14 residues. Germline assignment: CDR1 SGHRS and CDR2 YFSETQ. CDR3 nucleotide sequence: TGCGCCAGCAGCTTATTAGGCAGTCTAACTGAAGCTTTCTTT. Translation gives CASSLLGSLTEAFF.

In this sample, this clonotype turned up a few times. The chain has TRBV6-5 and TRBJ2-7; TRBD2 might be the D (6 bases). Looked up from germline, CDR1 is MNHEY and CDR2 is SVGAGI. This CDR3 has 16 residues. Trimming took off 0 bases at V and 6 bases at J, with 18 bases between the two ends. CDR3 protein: CASSYSNGILAGEQYF. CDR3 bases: TGTGCCAGCAGTTACTCGAACGGTATACTAGCAGGCGAGCAGTACTTC.

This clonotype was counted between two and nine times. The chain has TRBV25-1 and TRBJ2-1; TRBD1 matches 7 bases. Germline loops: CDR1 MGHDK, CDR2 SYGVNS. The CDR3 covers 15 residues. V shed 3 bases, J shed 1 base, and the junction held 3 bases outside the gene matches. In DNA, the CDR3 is TGTGCCAGCAGTGATGTCAGGGGGTCCTACAATGAGCAGTTCTTC. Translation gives CASSDVRGSYNEQFF.

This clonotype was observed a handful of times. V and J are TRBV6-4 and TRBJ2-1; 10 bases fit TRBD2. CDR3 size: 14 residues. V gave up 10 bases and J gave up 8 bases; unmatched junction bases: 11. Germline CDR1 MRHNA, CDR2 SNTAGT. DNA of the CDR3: TGTGCCACCAAGCCTTTAGCGGGAGGATATGAGCAGTTCTTC. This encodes CATKPLAGGYEQFF.

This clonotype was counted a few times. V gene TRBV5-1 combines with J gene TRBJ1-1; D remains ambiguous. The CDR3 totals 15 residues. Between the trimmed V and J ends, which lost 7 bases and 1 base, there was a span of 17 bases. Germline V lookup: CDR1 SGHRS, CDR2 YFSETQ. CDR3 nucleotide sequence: TGCGCCAGCGCCTTCACTTTGGGTGCGAACACTGAAGCTTTCTTT. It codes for CASAFTLGANTEAFF.

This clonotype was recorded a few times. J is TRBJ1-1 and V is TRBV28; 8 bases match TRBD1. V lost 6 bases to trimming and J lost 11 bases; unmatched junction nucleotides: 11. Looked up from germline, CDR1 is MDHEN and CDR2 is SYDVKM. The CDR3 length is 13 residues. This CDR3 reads CASRSRTGRGAFF. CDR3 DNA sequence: TGTGCCAGCAGGTCCCGGACAGGGCGGGGGGCTTTCTTT.

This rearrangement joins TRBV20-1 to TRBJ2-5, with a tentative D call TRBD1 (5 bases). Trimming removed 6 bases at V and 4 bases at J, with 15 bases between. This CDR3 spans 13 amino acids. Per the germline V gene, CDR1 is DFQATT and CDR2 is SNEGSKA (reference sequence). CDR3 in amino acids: CSARDSYSETQYF. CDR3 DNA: TGCAGTGCGCGCGACAGTTACTCAGAGACCCAGTACTTC.

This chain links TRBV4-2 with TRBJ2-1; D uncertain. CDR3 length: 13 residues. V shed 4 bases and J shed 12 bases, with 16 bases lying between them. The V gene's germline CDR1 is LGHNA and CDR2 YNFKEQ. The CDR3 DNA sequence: TGTGCCAGCAGCCTATCTAGGGCGTCGGGGCAGTTCTTC. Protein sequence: CASSLSRASGQFF.

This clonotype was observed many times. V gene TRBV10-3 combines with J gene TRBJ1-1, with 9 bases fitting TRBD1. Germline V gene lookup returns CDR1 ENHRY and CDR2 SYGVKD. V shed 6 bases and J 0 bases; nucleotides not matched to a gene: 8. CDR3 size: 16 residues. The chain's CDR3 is CAISTGTGRLNTEAFF. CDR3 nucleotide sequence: TGTGCCATCAGCACCGGGACAGGGCGATTGAACACTGAAGCTTTCTTT.

This CDR3 is CASNALNSYEQYF. The CDR3 region has the DNA TGTGCCAGCAATGCTCTAAATTCCTACGAGCAGTACTTC. The chain recombines TRBV27 with TRBJ2-7; D unclear. CDR1 is MNHEY, CDR2 SMNVEV, per germline (reference sequence). Between the trimmed V and J ends, which lost 7 bases and 1 base, there was a span of 11 bases. The CDR3 is 13 amino acids.

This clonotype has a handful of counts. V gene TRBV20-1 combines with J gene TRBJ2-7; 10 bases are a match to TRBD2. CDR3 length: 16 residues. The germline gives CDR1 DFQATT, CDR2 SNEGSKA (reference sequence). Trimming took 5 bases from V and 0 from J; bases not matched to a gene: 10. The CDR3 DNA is TGCAGTGCTCCCACCACTAGCGGGACTTTCTCCTACGAGCAGTACTTC. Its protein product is CSAPTTSGTFSYEQYF.